These 29 T cell receptor beta chains came from one sample sequenced in a study of neoadjuvant nivolumab and ipilimumab in lung cancer. TCRdb's copy holds only in-frame clones and misses some; the assay was immunoSEQ multiplex PCR. The data show 30,000 or so clones, about nine tenths seen once. This material consisted of peripheral blood, taken after neoadjuvant nivolumab, alone or with ipilimumab, at or shortly before surgery. Receptors originate from an adult with non-small cell lung cancer.

The rearrangement links TRBV5-4 to TRBJ1-1, with D unclear. The CDR3 contains 14 residues. Trimming stripped 4 bases from V and 0 bases from J, with 10 bases between. Per the germline V gene, CDR1 is SGHNT and CDR2 is YYREEE (reference sequence). The CDR3 loop reads CASSRNMLNTEAFF. DNA of the CDR3: TGTGCCAGCAGCCGAAATATGCTGAACACTGAAGCTTTCTTT.

The rearrangement uses TRBV6-1 and TRBJ2-7, with D possibly matching TRBD2 (7 bases). V lost 2 bases, J lost 7 bases, and 18 bases lay in between. In germline, CDR1 is MNHNS, CDR2 SASEGT. There are 15 residues in the CDR3. The CDR3 DNA sequence: TGTGCCAGCAGTGAAATAAGGGGGGGGCCAGGTGAGCAGTACTTC. Translating gives CASSEIRGGPGEQYF.

The V and J genes are TRBV14 and TRBJ2-1; D gene uncertain. Germline values: CDR1 SGHDN, CDR2 FVKESK. CDR3 length: 14 amino acids. The V gene lost 2 bases and the J gene lost 8 bases, with 13 bases spanning the gap. The CDR3 loop reads CASSQLTDWDEQFF. CDR3 nucleotides: TGTGCCAGCAGCCAACTGACGGATTGGGATGAGCAGTTCTTC.

The chain carries TRBV4-1 and TRBJ1-1; TRBD1 is a possible D gene (6 bases). Trimming pared 1 base from V and 4 bases from J, leaving 19 bases between. Germline-derived CDR1 and CDR2 are MGHRA and YSYEKL. The CDR3 has 17 amino acids. The CDR3 region is CASSQGARREGGTEAFF. The CDR3 DNA reads as TGCGCCAGCAGCCAAGGGGCTCGCAGGGAAGGGGGCACTGAAGCTTTCTTT.

This rearrangement joins TRBV10-3 to TRBJ2-5, with TRBD1 matching 8 bases. CDR1 is ENHRY, CDR2 SYGVKD, per germline. This CDR3 region has 13 residues. Trimming took 6 bases from V and 4 from J; bases not matched to a gene: 4. CDR3 protein: CAIRTGAGETQYF. In DNA, the CDR3 is TGTGCCATCAGGACAGGGGCTGGAGAGACCCAGTACTTC.

The J gene is TRBJ2-3, the V gene TRBV5-4; no firm D call. There are 13 residues in the CDR3. CDR1 SGHNT and CDR2 YYREEE come from the germline V gene (reference sequence). Deletions cut 0 bases from V and 7 bases from J, with 9 bases between. CDR3 nucleotides: TGTGCCAGCAGCTTGGACAGAAGAAATACGCAGTATTTT. Protein sequence: CASSLDRRNTQYF. Looking up the rest from reference TRBV5-4 and TRBJ2-3 gives the full variable domain: ETGVTQSPTHLIKTRGQQVTLRCSSQSGHNTVSWYQQALGQGPQFIFQYYREEENGRGNFPPRFSGLQFPNYSSELNVNALELDDSALYLCASSLDRRNTQYFGPGTRLTVL.

The gene calls are TRBV19 and TRBJ1-2; tentative D call: TRBD1 (5 bases). Germline CDR1 LNHDA, CDR2 SQIVND (reference sequence). Between the trimmed V and J ends, which lost 5 bases and 8 bases, there was a span of 24 bases. The CDR3 consists of 16 residues. The CDR3 reads CASSARAGTSARGYTF. The CDR3 region has the DNA TGTGCCAGTAGTGCCAGAGCCGGGACCTCGGCCCGCGGCTACACCTTC.

V usage is TRBV5-5 and J usage is TRBJ2-2; tentatively, D is TRBD1 or TRBD2 (6 bases each). V was shortened by 3 bases and J by 4 bases, with 19 bases between the two germline ends. CDR3 length: 17 amino acids. Per the germline V gene, CDR1 is SGHKS and CDR2 is YYEKEE (reference sequence). The CDR3 DNA follows: TGTGCCAGCAGCTGGGGCACGTCCGGGGGCGGCACCGGGGAGCTGTTTTTT. Its translation is CASSWGTSGGGTGELFF.

This rearrangement joins TRBV13 to TRBJ1-2; 7 bases fit TRBD1. The CDR3 covers 12 residues. Germline V gene data show CDR1 as PRHDT and CDR2 as FYEKMQ (reference sequence). V shed 5 bases and J 7 bases; nucleotides not matched to a gene: 4. The CDR3: CASSGNRGGYTF. The CDR3 DNA is TGTGCCAGCAGCGGGAACAGGGGTGGCTACACCTTC.

The chain has TRBV7-3 and TRBJ2-2; D is uncertain. This CDR3 has 14 amino acids. V lost 4 bases to trimming and J lost 7 bases, with 13 bases between them. The V gene's germline CDR1 is SGHTA and CDR2 FQGTGA. For the CDR3, the DNA is TGTGCCAGCAGCTCCTACGGAGATGGCGGGGAGCTGTTTTTT. This codes for CASSSYGDGGELFF.

V is TRBV10-3 and J is TRBJ2-1, with 7 positions matching TRBD2. The CDR3 contains 14 residues. V lost 8 bases to trimming and J lost 6 bases; unmatched junction nucleotides: 10. Germline V CDR1 and CDR2: ENHRY, SYGVKD. The CDR3 here is CAIWEGFRFNEQFF. The CDR3 DNA sequence: TGTGCCATCTGGGAGGGTTTTAGGTTCAATGAGCAGTTCTTC.

The chain combines TRBV2 with TRBJ2-2, with a tentative D call TRBD1 (6 bases). CDR1 and CDR2 from the germline V gene are SNHLY and FYNNEI. The CDR3 has 14 residues. V was clipped by 6 bases and J by 0 bases, with 8 bases between them. CDR3 nucleotide sequence: TGTGCCAGCAGAAGACAGGCGAACACCGGGGAGCTGTTTTTT. Translated, it gives CASRRQANTGELFF.

The chain links TRBV6-1 to TRBJ2-1; D is possibly TRBD2 (6 bases). CDR3 length: 13 residues. Trimming removed 3 bases from V and 11 bases from J, with 14 bases in between. From germline, CDR1 is MNHNS and CDR2 SASEGT. CDR3: CASSDSGLRKQFF. CDR3 in DNA: TGTGCCAGCAGTGACAGCGGGTTGAGGAAGCAGTTCTTC.

This chain joins TRBV29-1 and TRBJ2-3, with 10 nucleotides matching TRBD2. Germline lookup yields CDR1 SQVTM and CDR2 ANQGSEA. The CDR3 totals 14 residues. V lost 2 bases to trimming and J lost 4 bases; unmatched junction nucleotides: 3. In nucleotides, the CDR3 is TGCAGCGTTGAACTAGCGGGGGATCCAGATACGCAGTATTTT. Residues: CSVELAGDPDTQYF.

V gene TRBV10-3 combines with J gene TRBJ2-2, with D maybe TRBD2 (7 bases). In germline, CDR1 is ENHRY, CDR2 SYGVKD. CDR3 size: 13 residues. V was pared by 11 bases and J by 3 bases, with 13 bases between. In nucleotides, the CDR3 is TGTGCCCTAGCGGCAGGGGACACCGGGGAGCTGTTTTTT. This codes for CALAAGDTGELFF.

The CDR3: CASSEGDLSYEQYF. The CDR3 nucleotides read TGTGCCAGCAGTGAAGGGGACCTTTCCTACGAGCAGTACTTC. The rearrangement joins TRBV6-1 to TRBJ2-7; D may match TRBD1 or TRBD2 (5 bases each). The CDR3 consists of 14 residues. The germline CDR1 and CDR2 sequences are MNHNS and SASEGT. V lost 1 base and J lost 1, with 8 bases in between.

The rearrangement uses TRBV5-8 and TRBJ1-6; possible D gene TRBD1, 6 bases. The CDR3 has 15 amino acids. V was pared by 4 bases and J by 7 bases, with 15 bases between. CDR1 SGHTS and CDR2 YDEGEE come from the germline V gene. Here the CDR3 DNA reads TGTGCCAGCAGCCTTGAGGGGGACACCAATTCACCCCTCCACTTT. This gives the protein CASSLEGDTNSPLHF.

In DNA, the CDR3 is TGTGCCAGCAGCTTGGAAGGGGGACGGACTGAAGCTTTCTTT. Amino acids: CASSLEGGRTEAFF. The rearrangement joins TRBV13 to TRBJ1-1, with D perhaps matching TRBD1 (6 bases). The length of the CDR3 is 14 residues. Germline V gives CDR1 PRHDT, CDR2 FYEKMQ (reference sequence). The V end was cut by 3 bases, the J end by 5 bases, with 13 bases between.

This rearrangement joins TRBV5-1 to TRBJ1-1; perhaps TRBD1 as D (5 bases). This CDR3 contains 14 residues. Germline V gene data show CDR1 as SGHRS and CDR2 as YFSETQ. Trimming pared 3 bases from V and 0 bases from J, leaving 9 bases between. CDR3 amino acids: CASSSRGMNTEAFF. CDR3 sequence (DNA): TGCGCCAGCAGCTCAAGGGGCATGAACACTGAAGCTTTCTTT.

This clone was observed once. The chain employs TRBV2 and TRBJ1-5, with D possibly TRBD1 on 5 matching bases. There are 14 residues in the CDR3. Trimming removed 3 bases from V and 3 bases from J, with 9 bases in between. Germline V gene lookup returns CDR1 SNHLY and CDR2 FYNNEI. The CDR3 here is CASSEGLDNQPQHF. The DNA for the CDR3 is TGTGCCAGCAGTGAGGGACTAGACAATCAGCCCCAGCATTTT.

The chain couples TRBV29-1 to TRBJ2-7; D possibly corresponds to TRBD2 (6 bases). Trimming shortened V by 6 bases and J by 7 bases, and 19 bases separated the two germline ends. Germline assignment: CDR1 SQVTM and CDR2 ANQGSEA. The CDR3 is 13 residues long. The CDR3, as DNA: TGCAGCGTGACGACGGGACTCCCTAAGGAGCAGTACTTC. This encodes CSVTTGLPKEQYF.

This chain connects TRBV7-6 to TRBJ2-1; D is uncertain. The CDR3 totals 10 residues. The germline V and J ends were trimmed by 3 bases and 8 bases, with 2 bases remaining between them. Germline V gene sequence: CDR1 SGHVS, CDR2 FNYEAQ. Here the CDR3 reads CASSLDEQFF. CDR3 sequence (DNA): TGTGCCAGCAGCTTGGATGAGCAGTTCTTC. Variable domain in full (rest from reference TRBV7-6 and TRBJ2-1): GAGVSQSPRYKVTKRGQDVALRCDPISGHVSLYWYRQALGQGPEFLTYFNYEAQQDKSGLPNDRFSAERPEGSISTLTIQRTEQRDSAMYRCASSLDEQFFGPGTRLTVL.

V usage is TRBV18 and J usage is TRBJ1-2, with 9 bases aligning to TRBD1. CDR3 length: 17 amino acids. Germline trimming cut 3 bases from V and 7 bases from J; bases unmatched to any gene: 15. In germline, CDR1 is KGHSH, CDR2 LQKENI. The CDR3 region is CASSPSSIGTGNSGYTF. The CDR3 DNA is TGTGCCAGCTCACCCTCGAGTATTGGGACAGGGAATAGTGGCTACACCTTC.

The rearrangement links TRBV10-3 to TRBJ1-2; no firm D call. CDR3 length equals 14 residues. CDR1 and CDR2 (germline): ENHRY, SYGVKD. Deletions cut 3 bases from V and 0 bases from J, with 8 bases between. The CDR3: CAISDLSSNYGYTF. The CDR3 region has the DNA TGTGCCATCAGTGATTTGTCTTCTAACTATGGCTACACCTTC.

The chain links TRBV19 to TRBJ2-3, with D possibly TRBD2 on 5 matching bases. The germline V gene encodes CDR1 LNHDA and CDR2 SQIVND (reference sequence). Trimming stripped 2 bases from V and 0 bases from J, with 12 bases between. This CDR3 has 16 amino acids. The CDR3 DNA reads TGTGCCAGTAGTATAAGGAGGTTTTTTAGCACAGATACGCAGTATTTT. It yields the protein CASSIRRFFSTDTQYF. The variable domain in full, with the rest retrieved from reference TRBV19 and TRBJ2-3, is DGGITQSPKYLFRKEGQNVTLSCEQNLNHDAMYWYRQDPGQGLRLIYYSQIVNDFQKGDIAEGYSVSREKKESFPLTVTSAQKNPTAFYLCASSIRRFFSTDTQYFGPGTRLTVL.

This rearrangement joins TRBV18 to TRBJ2-3; D unclear. Trimming left V 4 bases short and J 3 bases short, with 8 bases between. This CDR3 has 13 amino acids. Germline CDR1 and CDR2: KGHSH and LQKENI. The CDR3 DNA follows: TGTGCCAGCTCACTTGGTTCGACAGATACGCAGTATTTT. This encodes CASSLGSTDTQYF. Full variable domain (missing parts from reference TRBV18 and TRBJ2-3): NAGVMQNPRHLVRRRGQEARLRCSPMKGHSHVYWYRQLPEEGLKFMVYLQKENIIDESGMPKERFSAEFPKEGPSILRIQQVVRGDSAAYFCASSLGSTDTQYFGPGTRLTVL.

The chain is built from TRBV9 and TRBJ1-2; 9 positions match TRBD1. Germline V gene data show CDR1 as SGDLS and CDR2 as YYNGEE. The CDR3 loop spans 15 amino acids. V trimming: 5 bases; J trimming: 7 bases; junction bases outside the gene matches: 12. CDR3 residues: CASSVRSGTGFGYTF. The CDR3 nucleotides read TGTGCCAGCAGTGTTCGGAGCGGGACAGGGTTTGGCTACACCTTC.

Only one count was recorded for this clone. The V gene is TRBV18, the J gene TRBJ2-1; the match to TRBD2 covers 9 bases. V shed 4 bases and J 0 bases; nucleotides not matched to a gene: 4. The germline CDR1 and CDR2 sequences are KGHSH and LQKENI. The CDR3 loop spans 16 amino acids. CDR3 nucleotides: TGTGCCAGCTCACAACTAGCGGGCAGCTCCTACAATGAGCAGTTCTTC. Protein: CASSQLAGSSYNEQFF.

J is TRBJ2-3 and V is TRBV6-1, with no clear D. The germline gives CDR1 MNHNS, CDR2 SASEGT. V was pared by 4 bases and J by 3 bases, with 5 bases between. The CDR3 length is 12 residues. In DNA form, the CDR3 reads TGTGCCAGCAGTGCTCGGACAGATACGCAGTATTTT. Protein product: CASSARTDTQYF.